What follows are 30 T cell receptor beta chains derived from one specimen sequenced in a study of T cells in localized non-small cell lung cancer. Only in-frame clones appear in the TCRdb table, and some are missing; sequencing was by immunoSEQ multiplex PCR. Among about 40,000 clones, more than 75% were seen once, and the ten largest hold 3.5% to 4%. Sequenced material: peripheral blood, taken before any cancer treatment. These receptor sequences come from a man aged 18-55 years with stage I lung adenocarcinoma.

The rearrangement uses TRBV10-3 and TRBJ1-3, with D perhaps TRBD1 (6 bases). With 3 bases removed from V and 1 base from J, the gap between germline ends came to 13 bases. Per the germline V gene, CDR1 is ENHRY and CDR2 is SYGVKD. The CDR3 contains 16 residues. DNA of the CDR3: TGTGCCATCAGTGAATCAGGGGCATCGTCTGGAAACACCATATATTTT. Translation gives CAISESGASSGNTIYF.

For the CDR3, the DNA is TGTGCCAGCAGTGACTTGTGGGCCGGGAAGAACACTGAAGCTTTCTTT. It codes for CASSDLWAGKNTEAFF. This rearrangement joins TRBV6-6 to TRBJ1-1, with D unresolved. Germline V gives CDR1 MNHNY, CDR2 SVGAGI (reference sequence). Trimming cost V 5 bases and J 1 base, with 17 bases left between them. There are 16 residues in the CDR3.

The rearrangement joins TRBV4-3 to TRBJ1-2; perhaps TRBD1 as D (6 bases). Germline CDR1 is LGHNA and CDR2 is YSLEER. The CDR3 loop spans 16 amino acids. Trimming shortened V by 0 bases and J by 5 bases, and 16 bases separated the two germline ends. The CDR3 region has the DNA TGCGCCAGCAGCCAAGATCTGACAGGAAACGTATATGGCTACACCTTC. Translating it yields CASSQDLTGNVYGYTF.

The chain couples TRBV29-1 to TRBJ1-1; 8 bases fit TRBD1. Germline CDR1 reads SQVTM; CDR2 reads ANQGSEA. V trimming: 6 bases; J trimming: 5 bases; junction bases outside the gene matches: 8. The CDR3 covers 13 residues. In DNA, the CDR3 is TGCAGCGTGTCGGACAGGGTGGGGACTGAAGCTTTCTTT. Protein: CSVSDRVGTEAFF. Combining the CDR3 with reference TRBV29-1 and TRBJ1-1 gives the whole variable domain SAVISQKPSRDICQRGTSLTIQCQVDSQVTMMFWYRQQPGQSLTLIATANQGSEATYESGFVIDKFPISRPNLTFSTLTVSNMSPEDSSIYLCSVSDRVGTEAFFGQGTRLTVV.

The genes are TRBV15 and TRBJ2-3, with D perhaps given as TRBD1 or TRBD2 (6 bases each). Trimming left V 0 bases short and J 6 bases short, with 10 bases between. Germline-derived CDR1 and CDR2 are LNHNV and YYDKDF (reference sequence). The CDR3 contains 14 residues. The CDR3 here is CATSREGGFDTQYF. CDR3 nucleotide sequence: TGTGCCACCAGCAGAGAGGGGGGCTTTGATACGCAGTATTTT.

The chain has TRBV7-2 and TRBJ1-3; D is perhaps TRBD1 (5 bases). This CDR3 is 13 amino acids long. Trimming pared 2 bases from V and 7 bases from J, leaving 9 bases between. The germline CDR1 and CDR2 sequences are SGHTA and FQGNSA. Here the CDR3 reads CASSLSWGNTIYF. The CDR3 nucleotides read TGTGCCAGCAGCTTATCCTGGGGGAACACCATATATTTT.

The V and J genes are TRBV4-2 and TRBJ1-5; D is perhaps TRBD1 (6 bases). This CDR3 spans 15 amino acids. Germline CDR1 and CDR2: LGHNA and YNFKEQ. Trimming left V 6 bases short and J 0 bases short, with 12 bases between. The CDR3 sequence is CASREQGNSNQPQHF. The CDR3 DNA sequence: TGTGCCAGCAGGGAACAGGGAAATAGCAATCAGCCCCAGCATTTT.

V gene TRBV2 combines with J gene TRBJ1-5; 11 bases line up with TRBD1. CDR3 length: 15 residues. The V gene end was trimmed by 7 bases and the J gene end by 7 bases; junction bases not matched to a gene: 9. Germline lookup yields CDR1 SNHLY and CDR2 FYNNEI. In nucleotides, the CDR3 is TGTGCCAGCACCGTAGGACAGGGGGCAGGACAGCCCCAGCATTTT. Encoded protein: CASTVGQGAGQPQHF.

The gene calls are TRBV6-1 and TRBJ2-3, with D perhaps matching TRBD1 (5 bases). Germline V gene lookup returns CDR1 MNHNS and CDR2 SASEGT. The CDR3 runs to 15 residues. The V gene lost 4 bases and the J gene lost 0 bases, with 11 bases spanning the gap. CDR3 nucleotides: TGTGCCAGCAGTGCGTTAGGGGCGAGCACAGATACGCAGTATTTT. Residues: CASSALGASTDTQYF.

The CDR3 DNA follows: TGTGCCAGCAGCTTAGCTGGCTTCCAAGAGACCCAGTACTTC. Translated, it gives CASSLAGFQETQYF. The V gene is TRBV13, the J gene TRBJ2-5; D is unclear. The germline V and J ends were trimmed by 1 base and 1 base, with 7 bases remaining between them. Germline V gene sequence: CDR1 PRHDT, CDR2 FYEKMQ (reference sequence). The CDR3 length is 14 residues.

The chain joins TRBV7-2 to TRBJ1-3; D might be TRBD1 (5 bases). This CDR3 contains 17 residues. Trimming stripped 1 base from V and 6 bases from J, with 19 bases between. Germline CDR1 is SGHTA and CDR2 is FQGNSA. The CDR3 loop reads CASSLEFFPGGENTIYF. CDR3 DNA: TGTGCCAGCAGCTTAGAGTTCTTTCCGGGAGGGGAAAACACCATATATTTT. Full variable domain (remainder filled in from reference TRBV7-2 and TRBJ1-3): GAGVSQSPSNKVTEKGKDVELRCDPISGHTALYWYRQSLGQGLEFLIYFQGNSAPDKSGLPSDRFSAERTGGSVSTLTIQRTQQEDSAVYLCASSLEFFPGGENTIYFGEGSWLTVV.

The chain has TRBV14 and TRBJ2-5; TRBD1 matches at 10 bases. The CDR3 has 16 amino acids. The germline V gene encodes CDR1 SGHDN and CDR2 FVKESK. With V trimmed by 2 bases and J by 4 bases, 7 bases remained unmatched. CDR3: CASSQRTGGSGETQYF. The CDR3 DNA follows: TGTGCCAGCAGCCAAAGGACAGGGGGAAGTGGAGAGACCCAGTACTTC.

This chain connects TRBV9 to TRBJ2-1; TRBD2 matches at 9 bases. CDR1 is SGDLS and CDR2 is YYNGEE in the germline V gene. Losses at the gene ends were 0 bases for V and 8 bases for J; bases not matched to a gene: 15. The CDR3 runs to 18 residues. The CDR3 sequence is CASSVGAGGPTGSDEQFF. The DNA for the CDR3 is TGTGCCAGCAGCGTAGGAGCGGGGGGCCCCACCGGGAGCGATGAGCAGTTCTTC.

This clone was found a few times. This chain uses TRBV5-1 with TRBJ1-2; D not certain. CDR1 and CDR2 (germline): SGHRS, YFSETQ. Trimming cost V 4 bases and J 4 bases, with 11 bases left between them. The CDR3 has 13 amino acids. CDR3 region: CASSPEMGYGYTF. DNA of the CDR3: TGCGCCAGCAGCCCGGAGATGGGCTATGGCTACACCTTC.

V is TRBV27 and J is TRBJ2-7; D remains unclear. CDR1 and CDR2 (germline): MNHEY, SMNVEV (reference sequence). The V end lost 0 bases, the J end lost 4 bases, and 7 bases lay between the germline ends. This CDR3 has 13 residues. CDR3 sequence: CASSLSAWYEQYF. In DNA, the CDR3 is TGTGCCAGCAGTTTATCGGCGTGGTACGAGCAGTACTTC.

This chain joins TRBV2 and TRBJ1-3; D possibly corresponds to TRBD1 (5 bases). V lost 2 bases, J lost 0 bases, and 11 bases lay in between. CDR3 length equals 16 residues. Germline values: CDR1 SNHLY, CDR2 FYNNEI. CDR3 in amino acids: CASSERGVLSGNTIYF. The CDR3, as DNA: TGTGCCAGCAGTGAACGGGGGGTCCTCTCTGGAAACACCATATATTTT.

The chain recombines TRBV9 with TRBJ2-5; the D gene is possibly TRBD2 (6 bases). Germline values: CDR1 SGDLS, CDR2 YYNGEE. V dropped 4 bases and J dropped 5 bases, with 12 bases sitting between them. This CDR3 is 13 amino acids long. The CDR3 bases are TGTGCCAGCAGCCAGCTAGGAGGGGAGACCCAGTACTTC. It yields the protein CASSQLGGETQYF.

V is TRBV4-2 and J is TRBJ1-1, with 10 bases fitting TRBD1. Germline CDR1 reads LGHNA; CDR2 reads YNFKEQ. V shed 0 bases, J shed 7 bases, and the junction held 2 bases outside the gene matches. This CDR3 region has 14 residues. CDR3 loop: CASSQDRDRGEAFF. The DNA of the CDR3 is TGTGCCAGCAGCCAAGACCGGGACAGGGGTGAAGCTTTCTTT.

This chain connects TRBV7-2 to TRBJ1-2; D is perhaps TRBD1 (6 bases). V was pared by 4 bases and J by 4 bases, with 10 bases between. This CDR3 comprises 13 residues. Germline values: CDR1 SGHTA, CDR2 FQGNSA. CDR3 region: CASSYGTSYGYTF. Here the CDR3 DNA reads TGTGCCAGCAGCTATGGGACAAGCTATGGCTACACCTTC.

The chain joins TRBV28 to TRBJ1-2; D gene ambiguous. Trimming pared 7 bases from V and 6 bases from J, leaving 15 bases between. The germline V gene encodes CDR1 MDHEN and CDR2 SYDVKM. CDR3 length equals 13 residues. The CDR3: CASNPDLSDGYTF. The CDR3 DNA follows: TGTGCCAGCAATCCGGACCTATCGGATGGCTACACCTTC.

This clone was observed a single time. The rearrangement joins TRBV19 to TRBJ2-3, with D uncertain. The length of the CDR3 is 11 residues. V lost 6 bases, J lost 6 bases, and 7 bases lay in between. CDR1 and CDR2 (germline): LNHDA, SQIVND (reference sequence). The CDR3 is CASRGPDTQYF. CDR3 nucleotides: TGTGCCAGTAGAGGCCCTGATACGCAGTATTTT.

The chain is built from TRBV9 and TRBJ2-1; 8 positions agree with TRBD2. The CDR3 sequence is 15 residues long. V shed 4 bases and J 6 bases; nucleotides not matched to a gene: 9. CDR1 SGDLS and CDR2 YYNGEE come from the germline V gene. The CDR3 nucleotides are TGTGCCAGCAGCTTGGGACTAGGAGGGTCCAATGAGCAGTTCTTC. Translated, it gives CASSLGLGGSNEQFF. Filled out from reference TRBV9 and TRBJ2-1, the complete variable domain reads DSGVTQTPKHLITATGQRVTLRCSPRSGDLSVYWYQQSLDQGLQFLIQYYNGEERAKGNILERFSAQQFPDLHSELNLSSLELGDSALYFCASSLGLGGSNEQFFGPGTRLTVL.

This sequence joins TRBV2 and TRBJ2-7; TRBD1 agrees at 10 bases. The junction had 6 bases not matched to a gene; V was cut back by 6 bases and J by 4 bases. Germline V gene lookup returns CDR1 SNHLY and CDR2 FYNNEI. The CDR3 covers 14 residues. The CDR3 region has the DNA TGTGCCAGCAGGAAGACAGGGGGCATTTACGAGCAGTACTTC. Translated, it gives CASRKTGGIYEQYF.

The chain carries TRBV7-2 and TRBJ1-6; no clear D. The CDR3 spans 17 residues. The V end lost 1 base, the J end lost 3 bases, and 13 bases lay between the germline ends. CDR1 and CDR2 (germline): SGHTA, FQGNSA. The CDR3 is CASSLGGNAIYNSPLHF. As DNA, the CDR3 is TGTGCCAGCAGCTTAGGAGGGAACGCCATCTATAATTCACCCCTCCACTTT.

The CDR3 region is CASSSQDTEGSEQYF. The CDR3 coding sequence is TGTGCCAGCTCAAGCCAGGACACCGAGGGATCCGAGCAGTACTTC. V gene TRBV18 combines with J gene TRBJ2-7; either TRBD1 or TRBD2 may fit D (5 bases each). This CDR3 is built from 15 residues. V shed 5 bases and J shed 6 bases, with 20 bases lying between them. Germline V gene data show CDR1 as KGHSH and CDR2 as LQKENI.

The chain carries TRBV28 and TRBJ2-7; no reliable D call. This CDR3 contains 13 residues. Germline values: CDR1 MDHEN, CDR2 SYDVKM. The V end lost 5 bases, the J end lost 5 bases, and 13 bases lay between the germline ends. In DNA, the CDR3 is TGTGCCAGCAGTCGGATTTTGAGGAACGAGCAGTACTTC. This sequence encodes CASSRILRNEQYF.

V gene TRBV5-6 combines with J gene TRBJ1-1, with TRBD1 as a possible D gene (5 bases). The V end was cut by 0 bases, the J end by 4 bases, with 10 bases between. Germline lookup yields CDR1 SGHDT and CDR2 YYEEEE. CDR3 length: 14 residues. The CDR3 DNA sequence: TGTGCCAGCAGCTTGGGACCGCAGGGCACTGAAGCTTTCTTT. It codes for CASSLGPQGTEAFF.

The chain carries TRBV6-6 and TRBJ2-7, with 8 positions matching TRBD1. Unmatched junction bases numbered 5, after V lost 8 bases and J lost 5 bases. CDR3 size: 12 residues. Per the germline V gene, CDR1 is MNHNY and CDR2 is SVGAGI (reference sequence). CDR3 in amino acids: CASGQGANEQYF. CDR3 nucleotide sequence: TGTGCCAGCGGCCAGGGGGCGAACGAGCAGTACTTC.

The chain is built from TRBV5-4 and TRBJ1-2, with 7 bases lining up with TRBD1. This CDR3 has 15 amino acids. The germline V gene has CDR1 SGHNT and CDR2 YYREEE (reference sequence). The V gene end was trimmed by 4 bases and the J gene end by 2 bases; junction bases not matched to a gene: 8. CDR3 region: CASSPGGSENYGYTF. CDR3 sequence (DNA): TGTGCCAGCAGCCCAGGGGGATCAGAAAACTATGGCTACACCTTC.

V and J are TRBV29-1 and TRBJ1-5, with 7 bases identical to TRBD1. The J segment lost 6 bases and the V segment lost 0 bases, leaving 2 bases of the junction unmatched. From germline, CDR1 is SQVTM and CDR2 ANQGSEA. This CDR3 has 13 amino acids. CDR3 protein: CSVEEAGGQPQHF. In nucleotides, the CDR3 is TGCAGCGTTGAAGAGGCAGGGGGTCAGCCCCAGCATTTT. The variable domain in full, completed from reference TRBV29-1 and TRBJ1-5, reads SAVISQKPSRDICQRGTSLTIQCQVDSQVTMMFWYRQQPGQSLTLIATANQGSEATYESGFVIDKFPISRPNLTFSTLTVSNMSPEDSSIYLCSVEEAGGQPQHFGDGTRLSIL.